The 18 T cell receptor beta chains presented below share a single source sample, sequenced in a study of post-analysis software for immune sequencing data. TCR beta cDNA libraries had unique molecular identifiers. One entry per CDR3 protein results from TCRdb running MiXCR on the PCR reads. The sample lists 350,000 to 500,000 distinct CDR3 sequences; approximately 39% were seen once. Regarding the study as a whole: Several TRBV segments (TRBV5-6, TRBV5-1 and TRBV20-1 among them) occurred more frequently in patients than in controls.

Antigen specificity for these receptors is unknown. Sequenced sample: blood. These TCRs come from a girl under 10 years old with multiple sclerosis.

This chain joins TRBV12-3 or TRBV12-4 and TRBJ2-7; 9 bases align to TRBD1. The CDR3 runs to 14 residues. The V segment lost 6 bases and the J segment 4 bases; nucleotides outside the gene matches: 7. CDR3 coding DNA: TGTGCCAGCAGCCCGGACAGGGGTCCGTACGAGCAGTACTTC. This gives the protein CASSPDRGPYEQYF.

The rearrangement joins TRBV28 to TRBJ1-2; possibly TRBD1 for D (6 bases). The length of the CDR3 is 18 residues. Germline V gene lookup returns CDR1 MDHEN and CDR2 SYDVKM. Between the trimmed V and J ends, which lost 3 bases and 8 bases, there was a span of 28 bases. In nucleotides, the CDR3 is TGTGCCAGCAGTTTGGTAAGGACAGCACGGTCAAGGGGCGGCGGCTACACCTTC. Encoded protein: CASSLVRTARSRGGGYTF.

The chain is built from TRBV12-3 or TRBV12-4 and TRBJ1-1; D is ambiguous. V lost 7 bases and J lost 2, with 11 bases in between. The CDR3 sequence is 13 residues long. CDR3 sequence: CASTQLRNTEAFF. CDR3 bases: TGTGCCAGCACCCAGTTAAGAAACACTGAAGCTTTCTTT.

Remarks on this clonotype: An end of the junction differs from the germline gene, which may be a read error. V usage is TRBV29-1 and J usage is TRBJ1-2; D remains unclear. The CDR3 contains 11 residues. Germline CDR1 is SQVTM and CDR2 is ANQGSEA. The chain's CDR3 is CSIDNGNGYTF. DNA of the CDR3: TGCAGCATTGATAATGGTAATGGCTACACCTTC.

The chain carries TRBV12-3 or TRBV12-4 and TRBJ2-4; no firm D call. V dropped 2 bases and J dropped 11 bases, with 10 bases sitting between them. This CDR3 region has 12 residues. The CDR3 nucleotides read TGTGCCAGCAGTTTATACCCTGGCCTTCAGTACTTC. Its translation: CASSLYPGLQYF.

This chain joins TRBV6-5 and TRBJ1-4; D not resolved. This CDR3 contains 14 residues. Germline V lookup: CDR1 MNHEY, CDR2 SVGAGI. The ends were cut back, 5 bases at V and 5 bases at J, with 12 bases in the middle. CDR3 loop: CASSPGPRNEKLFF. CDR3 coding DNA: TGTGCCAGCAGTCCCGGGCCCCGAAATGAAAAACTGTTTTTT.

On this clonotype itself: Being one base from a much bigger clone, this may be a read error. The chain combines TRBV5-6 with TRBJ2-3, with D possibly being TRBD2 (5 bases). Germline V gene sequence: CDR1 SGHDT, CDR2 YYEEEE. This CDR3 comprises 14 residues. Written as DNA, the CDR3 is TGTGCCAGCAGCGGAGCCTATAGCGAAGATATGCAGTATTTT. The encoded protein is CASSGAYSEDMQYF.

In DNA form, the CDR3 reads TGTGCTAGTGGTTTGGTTCCCGGAGAAATGGACGTTACGCAGTATTTT. Translation: CASGLVPGEMDVTQYF. The genes are TRBV12-5 and TRBJ2-3; D gene ambiguous. Germline CDR1 and CDR2: LGHNT and FRNRAP. CDR3 length: 16 residues. Between the trimmed V and J ends, which lost 0 bases and 8 bases, there was a span of 18 bases.

The CDR3 reads CASREFGYGADSYEQYF. CDR3 sequence (DNA): TGTGCCAGCAGGGAATTTGGTTACGGGGCTGACTCCTACGAGCAGTACTTC. This chain links TRBV6-1 with TRBJ2-7; D tentatively reads TRBD1 or TRBD2 (5 bases each). Between the trimmed V and J ends, which lost 6 bases and 0 bases, there was a span of 21 bases. This CDR3 spans 17 amino acids. Germline V gene lookup returns CDR1 MNHNS and CDR2 SASEGT.

This clonotype is a singleton in its sample. This chain uses TRBV6-1 with TRBJ2-1; the D gene could be TRBD1 or TRBD2 (6 bases each). The DNA end is more similar to TRBJ2-7, so the J call may be wrong. The V gene's germline CDR1 is MNHNS and CDR2 SASEGT. The CDR3 totals 15 residues. CDR3 region: CASSEEGEAYNEQYF. CDR3 in DNA: TGTGCCAGCAGTGAAGAGGGGGAGGCCTACAATGAGCAGTACTTC.

The gene calls are TRBV18 and TRBJ1-5; possible D gene TRBD1, 5 bases. V lost 3 bases, J lost 12 bases, and 15 bases lay in between. Germline V lookup: CDR1 KGHSH, CDR2 LQKENI. The CDR3 has 13 residues. The CDR3 protein is CASSPEGRSGQHF. The CDR3 DNA follows: TGTGCCAGCTCACCTGAGGGGAGGAGCGGCCAGCATTTT.

The chain joins TRBV12-3 or TRBV12-4 to TRBJ2-5; D might be TRBD2 (6 bases). Trimming removed 2 bases at V and 4 bases at J, with 11 bases between. CDR3 size: 14 residues. CDR3: CASSLKTRGETQYF. The CDR3 DNA sequence: TGTGCCAGCAGTTTAAAGACTAGGGGAGAGACCCAGTACTTC.

This clonotype was seen more than once but under ten times. V usage is TRBV4-1 and J usage is TRBJ1-2; no firm D call. The germline CDR1 and CDR2 sequences are MGHRA and YSYEKL. Trimming cost V 2 bases and J 8 bases, with 9 bases left between them. This CDR3 has 12 amino acids. CDR3 nucleotide sequence: TGCGCCAGCAGCCAAAGCTCTAGGGGCTACACCTTC. Protein product: CASSQSSRGYTF.

In this sample, this clonotype turned up a few times. J is TRBJ2-1 and V is TRBV29-1, with D maybe TRBD1 (6 bases). V was trimmed by 7 bases and J by 9 bases, leaving 10 bases between them. The CDR3 consists of 10 residues. Germline lookup yields CDR1 SQVTM and CDR2 ANQGSEA. CDR3 bases: TGCAGCGGGGACAAGGGTGAGCAGTTCTTC. Amino acids: CSGDKGEQFF.

This clonotype showed up just a few times. This rearrangement joins TRBV6-5 to TRBJ2-7; either TRBD1 or TRBD2 may supply D (5 bases each). Trimming removed 5 bases at V and 3 bases at J, with 11 bases between. Germline CDR1 and CDR2: MNHEY and SVGAGI. This CDR3 region has 13 residues. The DNA for the CDR3 is TGTGCCAGCAGTCGGGACGGCTACTACGAGCAGTACTTC. Translating it yields CASSRDGYYEQYF.

This clonotype was picked up a small number of times. The CDR3 sequence is CATSDPTGVKTQYF. DNA of the CDR3: TGTGCCACCAGTGACCCGACAGGGGTTAAGACCCAGTACTTC. The rearrangement links TRBV24-1 to TRBJ2-5, with 8 bases aligning to TRBD1. The junction had 6 bases not matched to a gene; V was cut back by 4 bases and J by 6 bases. The length of the CDR3 is 14 residues. Germline CDR1 is KGHDR and CDR2 is SFDVKD.

The chain joins TRBV12-3 or TRBV12-4 to TRBJ1-2; the D gene is possibly TRBD1 (5 bases). V gave up 6 bases and J gave up 4 bases, with 12 bases separating them. This CDR3 region has 13 residues. The CDR3 is CASSRGRAYGYTF. The CDR3, as DNA: TGTGCCAGCAGCCGGGGACGGGCCTATGGCTACACCTTC.

The chain joins TRBV7-6 to TRBJ1-5; D not certain. The CDR3 contains 15 residues. Deletions cut 5 bases from V and 0 bases from J, with 11 bases between. Germline loops: CDR1 SGHVS, CDR2 FNYEAQ. CDR3 amino acids: CASSPMGGSNQPQHF. The CDR3 nucleotides read TGTGCCAGCAGCCCGATGGGAGGTAGCAATCAGCCCCAGCATTTT.